The 13 T cell receptor beta chains reported below all come from one sample, sequenced in a study of human T cells and chemical hapten exposure. TCRdb re-called the RACE reads through MiXCR, storing one row per CDR3 protein. The sample lists approximately 370,000 distinct CDR3 sequences, around 5% seen once, with 7% to 10% in the top ten. Time point given: pre-sensitization, week 0. Regarding treatment: therapeutic diphenylcyclopropenone sensitization with weekly scalp DPC. Here the sequenced sample was whole blood, taken in connection with sensitization to the hapten diphenylcyclopropenone (DPC). These TCRs come from a woman between 18 and 29 years old with alopecia areata. Some clones in this sample may be carry-over from other donors' samples.

J is TRBJ1-1 and V is TRBV6-2 or TRBV6-3; no definite D call. Germline lookup yields CDR1 MNHEY and CDR2 SVGEGT. Trimming removed 7 bases from V and 0 bases from J, with 21 bases in between. This CDR3 comprises 17 residues. For the CDR3, the DNA is TGTGCCAGCACCTATGGTTCGACTCTTTTCATGAACACTGAAGCTTTCTTT. It encodes CASTYGSTLFMNTEAFF.

V and J are TRBV10-3 and TRBJ2-7, with D possibly TRBD2 on 6 matching bases. Trimming stripped 0 bases from V and 2 bases from J, with 14 bases between. The germline gives CDR1 ENHRY, CDR2 SYGVKD. The length of the CDR3 is 16 residues. This CDR3 reads CAISESEGIGTYEQYF. CDR3 bases: TGTGCCATCAGTGAGTCGGAGGGAATAGGAACCTACGAGCAGTACTTC.

V is TRBV12-3 or TRBV12-4 and J is TRBJ2-3; no reliable D call. The CDR3 length is 14 residues. Trimming took 1 base from V and 1 from J, leaving 6 bases between them. CDR3 protein: CASSLDQGTDTQYF. The CDR3 bases are TGTGCCAGCAGTTTAGATCAGGGCACAGATACGCAGTATTTT.

This clonotype has a count of ten or more. V and J are TRBV9 and TRBJ1-3; D gene ambiguous. Trimming shortened V by 6 bases and J by 0 bases, and 10 bases separated the two germline ends. Per germline, CDR1 SGDLS and CDR2 YYNGEE. This CDR3 has 14 amino acids. CDR3 in DNA: TGTGCCAGCAAGAGTCCGAGCTCTGGAAACACCATATATTTT. Protein product: CASKSPSSGNTIYF. The full variable domain, with the rest looked up from reference TRBV9 and TRBJ1-3, is DSGVTQTPKHLITATGQRVTLRCSPRSGDLSVYWYQQSLDQGLQFLIQYYNGEERAKGNILERFSAQQFPDLHSELNLSSLELGDSALYFCASKSPSSGNTIYFGEGSWLTVV.

This clonotype was observed at least ten times. V gene TRBV9 combines with J gene TRBJ2-3; no definite D call. Looked up from germline, CDR1 is SGDLS and CDR2 is YYNGEE. This CDR3 region has 15 residues. The V end lost 0 bases, the J end lost 2 bases, and 10 bases lay between the germline ends. The CDR3 spells CASSVDGLSTDTQYF. CDR3 nucleotides: TGTGCCAGCAGCGTAGACGGTCTTTCCACAGATACGCAGTATTTT.

This clonotype was recorded at least ten times. This chain connects TRBV20-1 to TRBJ2-7; 7 bases map to TRBD1. Germline V gene sequence: CDR1 DFQATT, CDR2 SNEGSKA (reference sequence). CDR3 length equals 14 residues. V gave up 3 bases and J gave up 5 bases; unmatched junction bases: 10. Here the CDR3 DNA reads TGCAGTGCTAGCTCGGCGGACAGGTTCCACGAGCAGTACTTC. This encodes CSASSADRFHEQYF.

This clonotype was counted between two and nine times. The chain combines TRBV20-1 with TRBJ1-4, with D possibly TRBD1 on 6 matching bases. V gave up 0 bases and J gave up 2 bases, with 10 bases separating them. Germline-derived CDR1 and CDR2 are DFQATT and SNEGSKA (reference sequence). The CDR3 spans 15 residues. This chain's CDR3 is CSARDRGGTNEKLFF. The DNA of the CDR3 is TGCAGTGCTAGAGATCGGGGGGGCACTAATGAAAAACTGTTTTTT.

The chain employs TRBV6-2 or TRBV6-3 and TRBJ1-1, with D maybe TRBD1 (5 bases). Germline loops: CDR1 MNHEY, CDR2 SVGEGT. The ends were cut back, 4 bases at V and 6 bases at J, with 12 bases in the middle. The CDR3 is made up of 13 amino acids. The DNA for the CDR3 is TGTGCCAGCAGTTTGGACATGCGTTCTGAAGCTTTCTTT. This translates into CASSLDMRSEAFF.

This clonotype occurred many times. The chain carries TRBV2 and TRBJ2-7; tentatively, D is TRBD1 (6 bases). Trimming removed 5 bases from V and 2 bases from J, with 25 bases in between. CDR1 SNHLY and CDR2 FYNNEI come from the germline V gene. CDR3 length equals 18 residues. This CDR3 is CASSTRDITIMGTYEQYF. The CDR3 DNA reads TGTGCCAGCAGTACCCGGGACATAACAATTATGGGAACCTACGAGCAGTACTTC. Based on the CDR3 plus reference TRBV2 and TRBJ2-7, the full variable domain is EPEVTQTPSHQVTQMGQEVILRCVPISNHLYFYWYRQILGQKVEFLVSFYNNEISEKSEIFDDQFSVERPDGSNFTLKIRSTKLEDSAMYFCASSTRDITIMGTYEQYFGPGTRLTVT.

This clonotype was seen ten or more times. The CDR3 DNA reads as TGTGCCAGCAGTTACGAGGGAGTGCTCACTGAAGCTTTCTTT. Protein sequence: CASSYEGVLTEAFF. The chain combines TRBV6-2 or TRBV6-3 with TRBJ1-1; D ambiguous. Trimming took 2 bases from V and 4 from J, leaving 11 bases between them. The CDR3 extends over 14 amino acids. CDR1 is MNHEY, CDR2 SVGEGT, per germline.

The rearrangement links TRBV5-4 to TRBJ2-3; D is unclear. Germline V gives CDR1 SGHNT, CDR2 YYREEE (reference sequence). V was cut by 1 base and J by 1 base, with 13 bases left in between. The length of the CDR3 is 16 residues. The CDR3 bases are TGTGCCAGCAGCTTGTATTTAGGGTTGCGCACAGATACGCAGTATTTT. This codes for CASSLYLGLRTDTQYF. The variable domain in full, completed from reference TRBV5-4 and TRBJ2-3, reads ETGVTQSPTHLIKTRGQQVTLRCSSQSGHNTVSWYQQALGQGPQFIFQYYREEENGRGNFPPRFSGLQFPNYSSELNVNALELDDSALYLCASSLYLGLRTDTQYFGPGTRLTVL.

Concerning this clonotype itself: The junction departs from the called germline gene at one end, perhaps through a read error. The chain employs TRBV4-1 and TRBJ2-2, with TRBD2 matching 8 bases. The CDR3 runs to 21 residues. The germline gives CDR1 MGHRA, CDR2 YSYEKL. CDR3 region: CASSQDPPAGAPFLDTGEPFF. The CDR3 region has the DNA TGCGCCAGCAGCCAAGATCCCCCAGCGGGGGCCCCCTTCCTGGACACCGGGGAGCCGTTTTTT.

This clonotype came up many times. The chain combines TRBV24-1 with TRBJ2-2; TRBD2 is a possible D gene (5 bases). The germline V gene encodes CDR1 KGHDR and CDR2 SFDVKD. Trimming pared 8 bases from V and 6 bases from J, leaving 6 bases between. This CDR3 region has 11 residues. The CDR3 coding sequence is TGTGCCACCAAGGAGGCCGGGGAGCTGTTTTTT. It translates to CATKEAGELFF.